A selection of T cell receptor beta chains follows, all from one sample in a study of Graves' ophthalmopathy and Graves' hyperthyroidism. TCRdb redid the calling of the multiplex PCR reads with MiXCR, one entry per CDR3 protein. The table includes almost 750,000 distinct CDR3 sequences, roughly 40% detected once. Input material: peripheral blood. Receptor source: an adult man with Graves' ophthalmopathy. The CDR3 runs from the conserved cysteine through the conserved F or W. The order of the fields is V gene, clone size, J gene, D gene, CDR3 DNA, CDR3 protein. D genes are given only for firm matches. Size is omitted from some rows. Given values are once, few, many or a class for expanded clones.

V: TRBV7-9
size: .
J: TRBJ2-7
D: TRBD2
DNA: TGTGCCAGCAGCGTTTCTAGCGGGGGGTACTTC
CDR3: CASSVSSGGYF

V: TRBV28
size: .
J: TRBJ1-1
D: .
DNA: TGTGCCAGCAGTGAACGAGGACGGAGTGAAGCTTTCTTT
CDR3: CASSERGRSEAFF

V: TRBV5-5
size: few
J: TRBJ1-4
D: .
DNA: TGTGCCAGCAGCTTGGTACAGGGAGCAACTAATGAAAAACTGTTTTTT
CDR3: CASSLVQGATNEKLFF

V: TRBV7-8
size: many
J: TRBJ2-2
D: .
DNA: TGTGCCAGCAGCTTGGGACTTTCCACCGGGGAGCTGTTTTTT
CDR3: CASSLGLSTGELFF

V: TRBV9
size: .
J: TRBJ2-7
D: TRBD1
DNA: TGTGCCAGCAGCCCGACAGGGGTCTTCTCCTACGAGCAGTACTTC
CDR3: CASSPTGVFSYEQYF

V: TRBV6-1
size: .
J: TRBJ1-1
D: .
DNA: TGTGCCAGCAGTTACCCACTCAGGACTGAAGCTTTCTTT
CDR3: CASSYPLRTEAFF

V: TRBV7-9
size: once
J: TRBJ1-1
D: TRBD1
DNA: TGTGCCAGCAGCTTAGCGACCCCACGAACGGGACAGGGAACTTTCTTT
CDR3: CASSLATPRTGQGTFF

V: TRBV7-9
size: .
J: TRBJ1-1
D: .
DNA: TGTGCCAGCAGCTCCCTGGACAGAGAAGAAGCTTTCTTT
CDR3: CASSSLDREEAFF

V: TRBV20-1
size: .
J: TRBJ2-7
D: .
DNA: TGCAGTGCTAGGCCCCCCGGGGCAGGGCCCGAGCAGTACTTC
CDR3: CSARPPGAGPEQYF

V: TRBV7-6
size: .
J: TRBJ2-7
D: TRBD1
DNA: TGTGCCAGCAGTTACTTCACAGGGGACGAGCAGTACTTC
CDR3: CASSYFTGDEQYF

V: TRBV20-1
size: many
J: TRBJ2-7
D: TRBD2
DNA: TGCAGTGCCTTAGCGGGAGGGTCCTACGAGCAGTACTTC
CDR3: CSALAGGSYEQYF

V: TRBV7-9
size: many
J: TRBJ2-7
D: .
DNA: TGTGCCAGCAGCCAAAACAGTGACGAGCAGTACTTC
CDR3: CASSQNSDEQYF

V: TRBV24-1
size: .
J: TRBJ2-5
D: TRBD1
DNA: TGTGCCACCAGTGATCCCGGGACAGGGGGCATGTGGGAGACCCAGTACTTC
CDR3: CATSDPGTGGMWETQYF

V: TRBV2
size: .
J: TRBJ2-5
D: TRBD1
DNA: TGTGCCAGCAGTGAAGGTGTGGGACAGCAAGAGACCCAGTACTTC
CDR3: CASSEGVGQQETQYF

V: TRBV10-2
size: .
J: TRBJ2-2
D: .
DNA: TGCGCCAGCAGTGACGGACTGGGAAGAGACGGGGAGCTGTTTTTT
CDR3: CASSDGLGRDGELFF

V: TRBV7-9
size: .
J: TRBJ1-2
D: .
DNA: TGTGCCAGCACCTCAGGGTCCATTGTCTATGGCTACACCTTC
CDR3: CASTSGSIVYGYTF

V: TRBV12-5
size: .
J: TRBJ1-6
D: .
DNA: TGTGCTAGTGGTTTGGTTAATTCACCCCTCCACTTT
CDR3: CASGLVNSPLHF

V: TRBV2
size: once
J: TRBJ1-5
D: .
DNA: TGTGCCAGCAGTTCTATGACAGCTAATCAGCCCCAGCATTTT
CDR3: CASSSMTANQPQHF

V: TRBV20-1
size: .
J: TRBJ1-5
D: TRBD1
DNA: TGCAGTGCTATCAGGACAGGGAATCAGCCCCAGCATTTT
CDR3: CSAIRTGNQPQHF

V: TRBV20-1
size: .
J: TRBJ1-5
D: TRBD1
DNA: TGCAGTGCCAACAGGGGTCCCCTTAGCAATCAGCCCCAGCATTTT
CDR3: CSANRGPLSNQPQHF

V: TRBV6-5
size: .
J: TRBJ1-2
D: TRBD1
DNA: TGTGCCAGCAGTTCGGGACAGGGGGCAGGATCGAACTATGGCTACACCTTC
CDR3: CASSSGQGAGSNYGYTF

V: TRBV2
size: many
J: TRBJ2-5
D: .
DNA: TGTGCGGGTCACCGGGATGCCCAAGAGACCCAGTACTTC
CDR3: CAGHRDAQETQYF

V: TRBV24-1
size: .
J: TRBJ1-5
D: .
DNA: TGTGCCAGCAGTGTCGCCAAGAATCAGCCCCAGCATTTT
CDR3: CASSVAKNQPQHF

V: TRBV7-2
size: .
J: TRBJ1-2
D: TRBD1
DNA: TGTGCCAGCACCCCGGACAGGGGTAACTATGGCTACACCTTC
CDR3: CASTPDRGNYGYTF

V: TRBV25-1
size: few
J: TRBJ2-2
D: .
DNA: TGTGCCAGCATTGAGACCGGGGAGCTGTTTTTT
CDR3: CASIETGELFF

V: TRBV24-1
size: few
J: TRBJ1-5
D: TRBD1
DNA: TGTGCCAGCAGTTCAACCGGGACAGGGAGGTATCAGCCCCAGCATTTT
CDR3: CASSSTGTGRYQPQHF

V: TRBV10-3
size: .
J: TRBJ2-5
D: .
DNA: TGTGCCATCATGGGGGAGGCGGGGACCGGGACCCAGTACTTC
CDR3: CAIMGEAGTGTQYF

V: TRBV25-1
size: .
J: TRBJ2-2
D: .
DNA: TGTGCCAGCAAGGGATGGGGGGCAGGGGGAACCGGGGAGCTGTTTTTT
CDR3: CASKGWGAGGTGELFF

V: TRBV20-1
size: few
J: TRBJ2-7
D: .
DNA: TGCAGTGCTAGAGACCCTCTTGCGGCGTCCTACGAGCAGTACTTC
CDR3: CSARDPLAASYEQYF

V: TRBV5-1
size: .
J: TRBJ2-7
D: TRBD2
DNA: TGCGCCAGCAGCGACAATCCTAGCGGGGCCTCCTACGAGCAGTACTTC
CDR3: CASSDNPSGASYEQYF

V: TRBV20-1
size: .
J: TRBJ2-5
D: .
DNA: TGCAGTGGTAGCAGGGAAGAGACCCAGTACTTC
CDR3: CSGSREETQYF